One and the same sample provided the 4 T cell receptor beta chains below, sequenced in a study of graft-versus-host responses after intestinal transplantation. TCRdb keeps only in-frame clones here, not all; method: immunoSEQ multiplex PCR. The table lists tens of thousands of clones, about 92% of them singletons, with more than 1.5% in the top ten. The antigens these receptors bind are not known. The specimen was unstimulated CD8+ T cells sorted from spleen or lymph node cells, collected before intestinal transplant. The receptors derive from a human donor who received an intestinal transplant.

The V and J genes are TRBV29-1 and TRBJ2-1; 8 positions agree with TRBD1. This CDR3 is 13 amino acids long. Germline assignment: CDR1 SQVTM and CDR2 ANQGSEA. V was pared by 7 bases and J by 4 bases, with 6 bases of the junction left unmatched. Here the CDR3 DNA reads TGCAGCGCTACTACAGGGGGTTACAATGAGCAGTTCTTC. Its translation is CSATTGGYNEQFF.

This chain links TRBV4-3 with TRBJ2-7; 10 bases agree with TRBD1. Germline CDR1 is LGHNA and CDR2 is YSLEER. The CDR3 loop spans 14 amino acids. The ends lost 5 bases at V and 2 bases at J; junction bases unmatched: 3. Written as DNA, the CDR3 is TGCGCCAGCAGCACCGGACAGGGGGCCTACGAGCAGTACTTC. Translating gives CASSTGQGAYEQYF.

The chain employs TRBV13 and TRBJ2-1; D is perhaps TRBD2 (5 bases). There are 12 residues in the CDR3. Germline CDR1 reads PRHDT; CDR2 reads FYEKMQ (reference sequence). The ends were cut back, 3 bases at V and 9 bases at J, with 9 bases in the middle. The CDR3 DNA is TGTGCCAGCAGCTTGCGAGGGTCTGAGCAGTTCTTC. Its translation: CASSLRGSEQFF.

The chain is built from TRBV5-5 and TRBJ1-2; TRBD1 aligns across 8 bases. CDR1 is SGHKS, CDR2 YYEKEE, per germline (reference sequence). With 2 bases clipped from V and 3 bases from J, the junction kept 12 bases outside the gene matches. CDR3 length: 17 residues. The CDR3, as DNA: TGTGCCAGCAGCTTAAGCGGAGGGGGGACAGGATACTATGGCTACACCTTC. It codes for CASSLSGGGTGYYGYTF.